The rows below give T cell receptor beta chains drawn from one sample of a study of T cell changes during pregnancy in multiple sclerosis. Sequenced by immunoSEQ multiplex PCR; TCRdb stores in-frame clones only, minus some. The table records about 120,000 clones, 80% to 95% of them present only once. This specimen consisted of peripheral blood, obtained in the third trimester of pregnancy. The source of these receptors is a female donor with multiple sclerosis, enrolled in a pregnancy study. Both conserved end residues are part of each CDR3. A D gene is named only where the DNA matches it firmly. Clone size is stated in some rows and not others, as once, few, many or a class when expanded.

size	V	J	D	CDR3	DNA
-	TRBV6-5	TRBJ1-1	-	CASSFGQNTEAFF	TGTGCCAGCAGTTTCGGACAGAACACTGAAGCTTTCTTT
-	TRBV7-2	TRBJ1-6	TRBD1	CASSLFGQGLSPLHF	TGTGCCAGCAGCTTATTTGGACAGGGATTATCACCCCTCCACTTT
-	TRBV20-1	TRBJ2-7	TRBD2	CSPGTSNEQYF	TGCAGCCCCGGGACTAGTAACGAGCAGTACTTC
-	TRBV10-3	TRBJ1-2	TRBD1	CATAQLGQGNGYTF	TGTGCCACCGCCCAGTTAGGACAGGGGAATGGCTACACCTTC
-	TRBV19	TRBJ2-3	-	CASRIQSSTDTQYF	TGTGCCAGTAGAATACAGTCAAGCACAGATACGCAGTATTTT
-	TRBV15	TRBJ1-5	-	CATSRDVGRHNQPQHF	TGTGCCACCAGCAGAGATGTGGGGAGGCACAATCAGCCCCAGCATTTT
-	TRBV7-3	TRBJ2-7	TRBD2	CASSPEAGHYEQYF	TGTGCCAGCAGCCCTGAAGCGGGGCACTACGAGCAGTACTTC
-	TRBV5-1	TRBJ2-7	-	CASSLAGTPEGEQYF	TGCGCCAGCAGCTTGGCCGGGACTCCCGAGGGCGAGCAGTACTTC
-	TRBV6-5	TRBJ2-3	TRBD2	CASTSSGTRTDTQYF	TGTGCCAGTACTTCTAGCGGGACTCGCACAGATACGCAGTATTTT
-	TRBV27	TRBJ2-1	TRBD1	CASTSTGSFDNEQFF	TGTGCCAGCACATCGACAGGGTCGTTCGACAATGAGCAGTTCTTC
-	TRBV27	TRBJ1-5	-	CASSPRPPPANQPQHF	TGTGCCAGCAGTCCCAGGCCTCCGCCGGCAAATCAGCCCCAGCATTTT
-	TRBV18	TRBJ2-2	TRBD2	CASSQRLAGGTGELFF	TGTGCCAGCTCACAGCGACTAGCGGGGGGCACCGGGGAGCTGTTTTTT
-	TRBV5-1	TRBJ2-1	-	CASSLYLQGNENEQFF	TGCGCCAGCAGCTTGTACCTCCAGGGAAACGAAAATGAGCAGTTCTTC
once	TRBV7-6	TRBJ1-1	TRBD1	CASSLSSGQRMNTEAFF	TGTGCCAGCAGCTTATCGTCGGGACAGCGAATGAACACTGAAGCTTTCTTT
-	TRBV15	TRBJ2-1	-	CATSRDRGRNEQFF	TGTGCCACCAGCAGAGATAGAGGGCGGAATGAGCAGTTCTTC
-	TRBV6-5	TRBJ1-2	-	CASSNRVASGYTF	TGTGCCAGCAGTAACAGGGTAGCCAGTGGCTACACCTTC
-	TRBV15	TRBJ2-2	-	CATSGPYTGELFF	TGTGCCACCAGCGGCCCATACACCGGGGAGCTGTTTTTT
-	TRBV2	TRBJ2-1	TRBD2	CASSVDGTSGRGEQFF	TGTGCCAGCAGTGTCGACGGGACTAGCGGGAGAGGTGAGCAGTTCTTC
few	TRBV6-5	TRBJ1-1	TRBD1	CASSSYRGGTEAFF	TGTGCCAGCAGTTCCTACAGGGGAGGCACTGAAGCTTTCTTT
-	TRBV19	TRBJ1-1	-	CASSPDRGTEAFF	TGTGCCAGTAGTCCCGACCGGGGCACTGAAGCTTTCTTT
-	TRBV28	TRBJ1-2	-	CASSSPTTVTYGYTF	TGTGCCAGCAGTTCTCCCACGACAGTGACCTATGGCTACACCTTC
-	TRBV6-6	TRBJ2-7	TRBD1	CASAARQGLNEQYF	TGTGCCAGCGCCGCTCGACAGGGCTTAAACGAGCAGTACTTC
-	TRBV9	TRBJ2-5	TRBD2	CASSVGLAGVAETQYF	TGTGCCAGCAGCGTAGGCCTAGCGGGAGTCGCTGAGACCCAGTACTTC
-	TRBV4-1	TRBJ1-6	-	CASSQDAGVNSPLHF	TGCGCCAGCAGCCAAGACGCAGGGGTAAACTCACCCCTCCACTTT
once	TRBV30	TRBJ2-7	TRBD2	CASGPRGAYEQYF	TGTGCCTCTGGGCCCCGGGGGGCCTACGAGCAGTACTTC
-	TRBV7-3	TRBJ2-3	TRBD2	CASSEGLAVTDTQYF	TGTGCCAGCAGCGAAGGACTAGCGGTGACAGATACGCAGTATTTT
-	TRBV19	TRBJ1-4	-	CASNPTGGADEKLFF	TGTGCCAGTAACCCAACGGGGGGCGCTGATGAAAAACTGTTTTTT
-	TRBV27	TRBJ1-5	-	CASSLYLQNSNQPQHF	TGTGCCAGCAGTTTATATTTGCAGAATAGCAATCAGCCCCAGCATTTT
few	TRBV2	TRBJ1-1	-	CASSVMWGDTEAFF	TGTGCCAGCAGTGTCATGTGGGGAGACACTGAAGCTTTCTTT
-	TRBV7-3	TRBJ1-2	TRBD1	CASSLGQGSGYTF	TGTGCCAGCAGCTTAGGACAGGGATCTGGCTACACCTTC
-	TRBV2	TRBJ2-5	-	CASSFDRRETQYF	TGTGCCAGCAGCTTCGACAGGAGGGAGACCCAGTACTTC
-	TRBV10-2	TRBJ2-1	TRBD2	CASSAPWTSGVHNEQFF	TGCGCCAGCAGTGCCCCCTGGACTAGCGGGGTACACAATGAGCAGTTCTTC
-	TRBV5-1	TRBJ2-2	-	CASSPGQPLKNTGELFF	TGCGCCAGCAGCCCCGGACAGCCCCTAAAGAACACCGGGGAGCTGTTTTTT
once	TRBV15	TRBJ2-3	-	CATSRDVAAGTDTQYF	TGTGCCACCAGCAGAGATGTGGCGGCGGGCACAGATACGCAGTATTTT
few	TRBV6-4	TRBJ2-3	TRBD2	CASSETGTSGKDTQYF	TGTGCCAGCAGTGAAACCGGGACTAGCGGGAAAGATACGCAGTATTTT
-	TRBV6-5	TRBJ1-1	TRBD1	CASSYSRTGDTEAFF	TGTGCCAGCAGTTACTCTCGGACAGGGGACACTGAAGCTTTCTTT
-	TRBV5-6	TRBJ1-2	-	CASSLDGLRAVGYTF	TGTGCCAGCAGCTTGGACGGCTTGAGGGCGGTTGGCTACACCTTC
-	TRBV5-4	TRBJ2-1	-	CASSLQVSSYNEQFF	TGTGCCAGCAGCTTGCAGGTCTCCTCCTACAATGAGCAGTTCTTC
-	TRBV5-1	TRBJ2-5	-	CASSATLRETQYF	TGCGCCAGCAGCGCGACTCTAAGAGAGACCCAGTACTTC
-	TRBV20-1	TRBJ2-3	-	CSARRGDTQYF	TGCAGTGCTAGACGAGGCGATACGCAGTATTTT
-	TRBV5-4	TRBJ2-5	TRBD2	CASSVPGASGIGETQYF	TGTGCCAGCAGCGTCCCAGGGGCTAGCGGGATTGGCGAGACCCAGTACTTC
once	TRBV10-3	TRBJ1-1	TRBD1	CAITRTGEENTEAFF	TGTGCCATCACTAGGACAGGGGAGGAAAACACTGAAGCTTTCTTT
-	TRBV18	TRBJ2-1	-	CASSPIPTGSGNEQFF	TGTGCCAGCTCACCAATTCCAACAGGGTCAGGGAATGAGCAGTTCTTC
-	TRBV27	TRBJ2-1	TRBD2	CASSRRPGGPNEQFF	TGTGCCAGCAGTCGCCGGCCGGGAGGCCCCAATGAGCAGTTCTTC
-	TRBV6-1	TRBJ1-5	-	CASSEYRTASNQPQHF	TGTGCCAGCAGTGAATACAGGACAGCTAGCAATCAGCCCCAGCATTTT
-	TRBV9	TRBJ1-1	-	CASSVVQDAEAFF	TGTGCCAGCAGCGTAGTACAGGACGCTGAAGCTTTCTTT
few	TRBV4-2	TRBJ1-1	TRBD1	CASSQELGDRGMNTEAFF	TGTGCCAGCAGCCAAGAATTAGGGGACAGAGGGATGAACACTGAAGCTTTCTTT
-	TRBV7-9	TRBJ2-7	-	CASSLSSYEQYF	TGTGCCAGCAGCTTGAGCTCCTACGAGCAGTACTTC
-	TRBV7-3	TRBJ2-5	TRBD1	CASSPGTGWETQYF	TGTGCCAGCAGCCCCGGGACAGGGTGGGAGACCCAGTACTTC
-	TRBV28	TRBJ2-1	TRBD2	CASSFPPLFSGRAGNEQFF	TGTGCCAGCAGTTTCCCCCCCCTATTTAGCGGGAGGGCAGGCAATGAGCAGTTCTTC
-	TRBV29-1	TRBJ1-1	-	CSGGWGRELMNTEAFF	TGCAGCGGGGGTTGGGGGCGAGAACTGATGAACACTGAAGCTTTCTTT
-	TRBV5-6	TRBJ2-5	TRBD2	CASSLSPSTSGGETQYF	TGTGCCAGCAGCTTGTCCCCCTCGACTAGCGGGGGTGAGACCCAGTACTTC
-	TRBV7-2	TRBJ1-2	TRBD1	CASSRADRGNGYTF	TGTGCCAGCAGCAGGGCGGACAGGGGGAATGGCTACACCTTC